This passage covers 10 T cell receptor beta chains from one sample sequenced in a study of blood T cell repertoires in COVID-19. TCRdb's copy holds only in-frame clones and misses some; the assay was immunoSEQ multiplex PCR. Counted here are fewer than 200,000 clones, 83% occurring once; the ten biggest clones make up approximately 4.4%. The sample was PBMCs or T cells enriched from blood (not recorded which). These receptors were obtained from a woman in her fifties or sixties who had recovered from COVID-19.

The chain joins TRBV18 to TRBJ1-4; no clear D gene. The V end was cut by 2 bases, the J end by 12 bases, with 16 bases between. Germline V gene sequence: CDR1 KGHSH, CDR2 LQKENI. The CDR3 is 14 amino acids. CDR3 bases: TGTGCCAGCTCACCAACTGCCTATACGGAGGAACTGTTTTTT. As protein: CASSPTAYTEELFF.

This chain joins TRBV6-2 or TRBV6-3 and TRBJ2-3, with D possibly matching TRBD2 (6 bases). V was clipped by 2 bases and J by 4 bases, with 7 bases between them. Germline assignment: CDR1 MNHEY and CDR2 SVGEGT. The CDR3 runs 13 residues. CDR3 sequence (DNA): TGTGCCAGCAGTTACGCGGGACCAGATACGCAGTATTTT. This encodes CASSYAGPDTQYF.

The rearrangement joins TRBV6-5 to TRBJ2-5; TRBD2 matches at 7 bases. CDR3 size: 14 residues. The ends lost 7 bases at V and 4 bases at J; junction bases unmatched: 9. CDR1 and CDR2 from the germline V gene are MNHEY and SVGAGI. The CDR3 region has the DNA TGTGCCAGCACGCCCGGGACTACCCGAGAGACCCAGTACTTC. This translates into CASTPGTTRETQYF.

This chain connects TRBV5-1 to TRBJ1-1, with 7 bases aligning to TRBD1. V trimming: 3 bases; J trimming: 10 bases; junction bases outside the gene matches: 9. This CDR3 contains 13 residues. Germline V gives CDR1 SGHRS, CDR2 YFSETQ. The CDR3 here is CASSSGQSTVAFF. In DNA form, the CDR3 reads TGCGCCAGCAGCTCGGGACAGTCAACGGTAGCTTTCTTT.

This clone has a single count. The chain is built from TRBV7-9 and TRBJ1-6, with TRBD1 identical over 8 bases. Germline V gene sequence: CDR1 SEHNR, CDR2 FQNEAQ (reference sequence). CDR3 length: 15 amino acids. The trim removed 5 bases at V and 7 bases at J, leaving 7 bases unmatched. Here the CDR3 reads CASSGQTGDNSPLHF. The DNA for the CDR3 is TGTGCCAGCAGCGGGCAGACAGGGGACAATTCACCCCTCCACTTT. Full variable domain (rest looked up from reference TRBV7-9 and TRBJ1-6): DTGVSQNPRHKITKRGQNVTFRCDPISEHNRLYWYRQTLGQGPEFLTYFQNEAQLEKSRLLSDRFSAERPKGSFSTLEIQRTEQGDSAMYLCASSGQTGDNSPLHFGNGTRLTVT.

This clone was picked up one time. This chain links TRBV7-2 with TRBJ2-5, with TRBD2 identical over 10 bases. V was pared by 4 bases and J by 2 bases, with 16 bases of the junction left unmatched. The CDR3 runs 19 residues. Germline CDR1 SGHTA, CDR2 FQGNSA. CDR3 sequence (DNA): TGTGCCAGCAGCTACAATCCGGGACTAGCGAGAAGTGGGCAAGAGACCCAGTACTTC. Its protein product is CASSYNPGLARSGQETQYF.

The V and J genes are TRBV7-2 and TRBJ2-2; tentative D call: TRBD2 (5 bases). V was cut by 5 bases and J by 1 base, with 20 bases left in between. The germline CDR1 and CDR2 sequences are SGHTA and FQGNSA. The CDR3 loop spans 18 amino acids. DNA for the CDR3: TGTGCCAGCAGCCCGTACTACGGAGCGGATATGAACACCGGGGAGCTGTTTTTT. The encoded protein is CASSPYYGADMNTGELFF.

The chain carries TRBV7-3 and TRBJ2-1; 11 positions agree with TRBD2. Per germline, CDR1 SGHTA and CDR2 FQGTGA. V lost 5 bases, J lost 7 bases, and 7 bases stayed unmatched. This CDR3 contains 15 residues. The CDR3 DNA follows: TGTGCCAGCAGCCCACTAGCGGGGGCCACTAATGAGCAGTTCTTC. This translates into CASSPLAGATNEQFF.

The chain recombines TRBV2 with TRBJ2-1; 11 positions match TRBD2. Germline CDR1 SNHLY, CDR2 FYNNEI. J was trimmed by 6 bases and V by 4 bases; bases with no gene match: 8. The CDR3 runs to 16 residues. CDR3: CASSVIAGGIGNEQFF. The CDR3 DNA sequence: TGTGCCAGCAGTGTTATAGCGGGAGGGATTGGCAATGAGCAGTTCTTC. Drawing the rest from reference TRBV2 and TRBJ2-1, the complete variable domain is EPEVTQTPSHQVTQMGQEVILRCVPISNHLYFYWYRQILGQKVEFLVSFYNNEISEKSEIFDDQFSVERPDGSNFTLKIRSTKLEDSAMYFCASSVIAGGIGNEQFFGPGTRLTVL.

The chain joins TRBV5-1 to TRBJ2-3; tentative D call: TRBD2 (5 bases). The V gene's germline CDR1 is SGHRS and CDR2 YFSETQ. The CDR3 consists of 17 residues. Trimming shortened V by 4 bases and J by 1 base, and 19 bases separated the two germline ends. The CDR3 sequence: CASSPGRGNLGTDTQYF. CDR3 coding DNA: TGCGCCAGCAGCCCCGGACGGGGAAATTTGGGCACAGATACGCAGTATTTT.